The T cell receptor beta chain described here comes from a study of blood T cells in healthy people across ages. The CDR3 is made up of 19 amino acids. The junction had 13 bases not matched to a gene; V was cut back by 3 bases and J by 0 bases. CDR1 is LGHNA, CDR2 YNFKEQ, per germline. Isolation recovered at least 6 million PBMCs from every sample. The authors ran a second PCR of about 7 to 12 cycles using a sample-barcoded 5' primer and a J-beta primer mix. All cDNA molecules were each tagged by a template-switch adaptor with 12 random nucleotides. TCRdb used MiXCR to reprocess the 5' RACE reads, holding one entry per CDR3 protein. The sample gives around 2 million distinct CDR3 sequences, about 39% of which show up once; more than 20% is in the top ten. Whole-study findings and limits: Nothing was known about donor CMV status, and this possibly confounded expanded clonotype changes. Per million T cells, TCR beta diversity dropped roughly linearly as age increased.

About this clonotype: Antigen: not known.

Sequenced input: blood. The chain combines TRBV4-2 with TRBJ2-5; 10 positions agree with TRBD2. The clonotype was recovered from a human donor in good health. This CDR3 is CASSHRTSGIRRYQETQYF. DNA for the CDR3: TGTGCCAGCAGCCATAGGACTAGCGGAATACGTAGATACCAAGAGACCCAGTACTTC.